This is a list of T cell receptor beta chains from one sample in a study of shared clonotypes between healthy human individuals. The data were produced by immunoSEQ multiplex PCR, yet TCRdb's version contains in-frame clones alone and is incomplete. The data show 1.5 million to 2.5 million clones, with roughly 94% seen just once and 0.9% to 1.5% held by the top ten. The sequencing input was naive CD8+ T cells sorted from blood. All receptors come from a man in his late teens or twenties in good health. CDR3s include the opening cysteine and the closing phenylalanine or tryptophan. A D gene is named only where the DNA matches it firmly.

d_gene: -
j_gene: TRBJ2-3
v_gene: TRBV11-2
CDR3aa: CASSLGGGRTDTQYF

d_gene: TRBD2
j_gene: TRBJ2-7
v_gene: TRBV5-1
CDR3aa: CASSLGGRAVDEQYF

d_gene: -
j_gene: TRBJ2-7
v_gene: TRBV19
CDR3aa: CASMAGIGYEQYF

d_gene: -
j_gene: TRBJ1-1
v_gene: TRBV5-1
CDR3aa: CASSLSREMNTEAFF

d_gene: -
j_gene: TRBJ2-7
v_gene: TRBV9
CDR3aa: CASSVGDSGGEQYF

d_gene: -
j_gene: TRBJ2-7
v_gene: TRBV28
CDR3aa: CASSFPGDYEQYF

d_gene: -
j_gene: TRBJ1-5
v_gene: TRBV30
CDR3aa: CAWSVGEYQPQHF

d_gene: TRBD1
j_gene: TRBJ1-1
v_gene: TRBV5-1
CDR3aa: CASSPGTGESTEAFF

d_gene: TRBD1
j_gene: TRBJ1-1
v_gene: TRBV14
CDR3aa: CASSQTGEITEAFF

d_gene: -
j_gene: TRBJ2-3
v_gene: TRBV7-5
CDR3aa: CARSLDGTDTQYF